A selection of T cell receptor beta chains follows, all from one sample in a study of blood T cell repertoires in COVID-19. TCRdb's table, derived via immunoSEQ multiplex PCR, lists solely in-frame clones and lacks some. This table has about 110,000 clones, 70% to 80% appearing once. The source material was peripheral blood. The receptor set was obtained from a man in his 70s with active or convalescent COVID-19. The CDR3 runs from the conserved cysteine through the conserved F or W. D genes are given only for firm matches. Size values are once, few and many counts, or a class for expanded clones, and some rows have none.

clone size,D gene,V gene,J gene,CDR3 DNA,CDR3 protein
once,TRBD1,TRBV4-2,TRBJ1-1,TGTGCCAGCAGCCGCACAGGGGGGGAGAACACTGAAGCTTTCTTT,CASSRTGGENTEAFF
NA,NA,TRBV6-4,TRBJ2-7,TGTGCCAGCAGTGGAATTACGCTACTCACGTCCTACGAGCAGTACTTC,CASSGITLLTSYEQYF
NA,NA,TRBV3-1/TRBV3-2,TRBJ1-1,TGTGCCAGCAGCCCAGGAAGCTCAGTGAACACTGAAGCTTTCTTT,CASSPGSSVNTEAFF
few,TRBD1,TRBV10-1,TRBJ1-2,TGCGCCAGCAGTGGGGGAGACGGACAGGGACCTTCCTTC,CASSGGDGQGPSF
NA,NA,TRBV7-3,TRBJ2-6,TGTGCCAGCAGCGGCAGGACTGGGGCCAACGTCCTGACTTTC,CASSGRTGANVLTF
few,NA,TRBV2,TRBJ1-1,TGTGCCAGCAGTGCGAGTGAATCGAACACTGAAGCTTTCTTT,CASSASESNTEAFF
NA,TRBD1,TRBV29-1,TRBJ1-1,TGCAGCGGCTGGGACAGGCGAAACACTGAAGCTTTCTTT,CSGWDRRNTEAFF
NA,TRBD1,TRBV7-9,TRBJ1-5,TGTGCCAGCAGCTTATTCCCCAGGACAGGGGGTAGCAATCAGCCCCAGCATTTT,CASSLFPRTGGSNQPQHF
NA,TRBD1,TRBV7-2,TRBJ1-1,TGTGCCAGCAGCTTAAGGACAGGAATTGAAGCTTTCTTT,CASSLRTGIEAFF
NA,NA,TRBV5-1,TRBJ2-7,TGCGCCAGCAGCTTGCTTTTAGGAGTCAACGAGCAGTACTTC,CASSLLLGVNEQYF
NA,NA,TRBV7-8,TRBJ2-7,TGTGCCAGCAGCAGCAGGTCCCACCTCTCCTACGAGCAGTACTTC,CASSSRSHLSYEQYF
NA,NA,TRBV19,TRBJ1-1,TGTGCCAGTAGTATCCGGCAGGTTAACACTGAAGCTTTCTTT,CASSIRQVNTEAFF
few,TRBD2,TRBV7-9,TRBJ2-1,TGTGCCAGCAGCCCGACCCCGGGAGAGGGACTAGCGTTGAATGAGCAGTTCTTC,CASSPTPGEGLALNEQFF
NA,NA,TRBV10-3,TRBJ1-3,TGTGCCATCAGTGAGTCGGGCAGTGGAAACACCATATATTTT,CAISESGSGNTIYF
NA,NA,TRBV11-2,TRBJ1-2,TGTGCCAGCAGCCCACGGGTTGAAGGCTATGGCTACACCTTC,CASSPRVEGYGYTF
NA,NA,TRBV10-3,TRBJ1-6,TGTGCCATCCACCCGAGCGGGAATTCACCCCTCCACTTT,CAIHPSGNSPLHF
NA,TRBD1,TRBV19,TRBJ1-2,TGTGCCAGTAAGGACAGGGCCGGCTATGGCTACACCTTC,CASKDRAGYGYTF
NA,TRBD1,TRBV27,TRBJ2-5,TGTGCCAGCAGTTTAACACGGGACAGGGGAGAGACCCAGTACTTC,CASSLTRDRGETQYF
NA,NA,TRBV5-1,TRBJ1-1,TGCGCCAGCAGCCTAGTCGCGGGCTCGAACACTGAAGCTTTCTTT,CASSLVAGSNTEAFF
few,NA,TRBV3-1/TRBV3-2,TRBJ1-1,TGTGCCAGCAGCTCCTCGATGGGAGGTGAAGCTTTCTTT,CASSSSMGGEAFF